The 17 T cell receptor beta chains below come from one sample, sequenced in a study of blood T cell repertoires in COVID-19. Produced via immunoSEQ multiplex PCR; TCRdb's table is partial and in-frame only. The sample yields 150,000 to 200,000 clones, roughly 86% seen once. The sequencing sample was made of peripheral blood. All receptors come from a man between 18 and 29 years old with acute or convalescent COVID-19.

The chain combines TRBV5-4 with TRBJ2-2; D not resolved. The CDR3 has 13 amino acids. Trimming pared 0 bases from V and 4 bases from J, leaving 4 bases between. CDR1 is SGHNT and CDR2 is YYREEE in the germline V gene (reference sequence). This CDR3 is CASSLAGTGELFF. The CDR3 region has the DNA TGTGCCAGCAGCTTGGCCGGCACCGGGGAGCTGTTTTTT.

The V call is TRBV6-5, the J call TRBJ1-1; TRBD1 aligns across 8 bases. V was pared by 5 bases and J by 10 bases, with 3 bases of the junction left unmatched. The CDR3 extends over 11 amino acids. Germline V gives CDR1 MNHEY, CDR2 SVGAGI. The CDR3: CASSLDRGAFF. CDR3 coding DNA: TGTGCCAGCAGTCTAGACAGGGGAGCTTTCTTT.

The chain couples TRBV27 to TRBJ1-2; 12 bases line up with TRBD1. In germline, CDR1 is MNHEY, CDR2 SMNVEV (reference sequence). CDR3 length equals 15 residues. Trimming at V came to 6 bases and at J to 6 bases, leaving 8 bases not matched to a gene. CDR3 sequence reads: CASSRTGTGGNGYTF. In DNA, the CDR3 is TGTGCCAGCAGCCGGACCGGGACAGGGGGCAATGGCTACACCTTC.

The rearrangement uses TRBV30 and TRBJ1-6, with D perhaps TRBD1 (6 bases). The CDR3 contains 13 residues. Per germline, CDR1 GTSNPN and CDR2 SVGIG (reference sequence). V was clipped by 5 bases and J by 7 bases, with 12 bases between them. CDR3 bases: TGTGCCTGGGCAGGGGAACTAAATTCACCCCTCCACTTT. It codes for CAWAGELNSPLHF.

For the CDR3, the DNA is TGTGCCAGCAGCTTCAGGGAGGCCGGGGAGCTGTTTTTT. Protein product: CASSFREAGELFF. The chain links TRBV5-5 to TRBJ2-2, with D possibly matching TRBD2 (6 bases). V lost 2 bases, J lost 6 bases, and 8 bases lay in between. Germline assignment: CDR1 SGHKS and CDR2 YYEKEE (reference sequence). The CDR3 contains 13 residues.

This clone was detected only once. This sequence joins TRBV29-1 and TRBJ1-2, with a tentative D call TRBD1 (6 bases). V gave up 5 bases and J gave up 7 bases, with 20 bases separating them. Germline V lookup: CDR1 SQVTM, CDR2 ANQGSEA. This CDR3 comprises 14 residues. The CDR3 DNA follows: TGCAGCGTTCTCCGACAGGATTCGATGGGTGGCTACACCTTC. Translated: CSVLRQDSMGGYTF.

CDR3 bases: TGTGCCAGCTCAGCAGACAGGAATGGGTATGATAGAGCTTTCTTT. Translated, it gives CASSADRNGYDRAFF. The chain recombines TRBV18 with TRBJ1-1; D perhaps matches TRBD1 (6 bases). The germline gives CDR1 KGHSH, CDR2 LQKENI. This CDR3 is 15 amino acids long. The V end was cut by 5 bases, the J end by 10 bases, with 23 bases between.

A single count supports this clone. The rearrangement links TRBV7-9 to TRBJ1-5; D perhaps matches TRBD1 (5 bases). Germline loops: CDR1 SEHNR, CDR2 FQNEAQ (reference sequence). Trimming stripped 3 bases from V and 5 bases from J, with 11 bases between. The CDR3 has 14 amino acids. The CDR3 loop is CASSFGGTDQPQHF. As DNA, the CDR3 is TGTGCCAGCAGCTTCGGGGGGACCGATCAGCCCCAGCATTTT.

This rearrangement joins TRBV7-8 to TRBJ1-2; D perhaps matches TRBD1 (5 bases). Germline CDR1 reads SGHVS; CDR2 reads FQNEAQ. Between the trimmed V and J ends, which lost 1 base and 7 bases, there was a span of 13 bases. The CDR3 covers 14 residues. This chain's CDR3 is CASSLVRAGLGYTF. The CDR3 DNA is TGTGCCAGCAGCTTAGTTCGGGCAGGGCTTGGCTACACCTTC.

The V gene is TRBV5-4, the J gene TRBJ2-3; 8 bases are a match to TRBD2. This CDR3 comprises 14 residues. The germline V gene has CDR1 SGHNT and CDR2 YYREEE (reference sequence). V trimming: 1 base; J trimming: 5 bases; junction bases outside the gene matches: 3. CDR3 sequence (DNA): TGTGCCAGCAGCTTGCCGGGGGGGGGAGATACGCAGTATTTT. The encoded protein is CASSLPGGGDTQYF.

V usage is TRBV6-2 or TRBV6-3 and J usage is TRBJ2-5; TRBD1 agrees at 7 bases. From germline, CDR1 is MNHEY and CDR2 SVGEGT. The CDR3 extends over 17 amino acids. Trimming removed 6 bases from V and 0 bases from J; junction bases left unmatched: 13. The CDR3 DNA sequence: TGTGCCAGCAGCCACCCCTCGGGACAGCGCTACCAAGAGACCCAGTACTTC. This sequence encodes CASSHPSGQRYQETQYF.

In DNA form, the CDR3 reads TGTGCCAGCAGGCGACAGGGGACGACCACTGAAGCTTTCTTT. It specifies CASRRQGTTTEAFF. The chain uses TRBV6-5 and TRBJ1-1; 8 bases agree with TRBD1. The germline CDR1 and CDR2 sequences are MNHEY and SVGAGI. V shed 6 bases, J shed 4 bases, and the junction held 7 bases outside the gene matches. The CDR3 loop spans 14 amino acids.

The sample holds a few counts of this clone. The rearrangement links TRBV30 to TRBJ1-1; 7 bases align to TRBD1. In germline, CDR1 is GTSNPN, CDR2 SVGIG (reference sequence). The CDR3 has 15 amino acids. J was trimmed by 1 base and V by 6 bases; bases with no gene match: 11. Here the CDR3 DNA reads TGTGCCTGTAGAGACCGACAGGGCCCGAACACTGAAGCTTTCTTT. Translating it yields CACRDRQGPNTEAFF.

The chain combines TRBV6-1 with TRBJ2-6; 8 bases are shared with TRBD1. The germline CDR1 and CDR2 sequences are MNHNS and SASEGT. J lost 1 base, V lost 4 bases, and 3 bases had no gene match. The CDR3 length is 16 residues. The CDR3: CASSGTGGSGANVLTF. CDR3 nucleotide sequence: TGTGCCAGCAGTGGTACAGGGGGGTCTGGGGCCAACGTCCTGACTTTC.

The J gene is TRBJ1-1, the V gene TRBV6-5, with TRBD1 matching 8 bases. Trimming took 4 bases from V and 4 from J; bases not matched to a gene: 8. Germline CDR1 is MNHEY and CDR2 is SVGAGI. CDR3 length: 15 amino acids. The CDR3 DNA sequence: TGTGCCAGCAGTTTCCCCCAGGGGGCCGGCACTGAAGCTTTCTTT. Translated: CASSFPQGAGTEAFF.

This sequence joins TRBV10-3 and TRBJ2-1, with 8 bases that match TRBD2. Germline V lookup: CDR1 ENHRY, CDR2 SYGVKD. J gave up 5 bases and V 3 bases, and 6 bases lay outside the gene matches. The CDR3 has 15 amino acids. CDR3 sequence: CAISDLGRGDNEQFF. The CDR3 DNA reads as TGTGCCATCAGTGACCTTGGGCGGGGGGACAATGAGCAGTTCTTC.

The chain employs TRBV7-8 and TRBJ2-4; 10 bases are a match to TRBD2. The V gene end was trimmed by 3 bases and the J gene end by 7 bases; junction bases not matched to a gene: 9. Germline CDR1 is SGHVS and CDR2 is FQNEAQ. This CDR3 has 16 amino acids. The CDR3 DNA follows: TGTGCCAGCAGCTTTCCTAGCGGGGGCCCTAAGAACATTCAGTACTTC. Residues: CASSFPSGGPKNIQYF.